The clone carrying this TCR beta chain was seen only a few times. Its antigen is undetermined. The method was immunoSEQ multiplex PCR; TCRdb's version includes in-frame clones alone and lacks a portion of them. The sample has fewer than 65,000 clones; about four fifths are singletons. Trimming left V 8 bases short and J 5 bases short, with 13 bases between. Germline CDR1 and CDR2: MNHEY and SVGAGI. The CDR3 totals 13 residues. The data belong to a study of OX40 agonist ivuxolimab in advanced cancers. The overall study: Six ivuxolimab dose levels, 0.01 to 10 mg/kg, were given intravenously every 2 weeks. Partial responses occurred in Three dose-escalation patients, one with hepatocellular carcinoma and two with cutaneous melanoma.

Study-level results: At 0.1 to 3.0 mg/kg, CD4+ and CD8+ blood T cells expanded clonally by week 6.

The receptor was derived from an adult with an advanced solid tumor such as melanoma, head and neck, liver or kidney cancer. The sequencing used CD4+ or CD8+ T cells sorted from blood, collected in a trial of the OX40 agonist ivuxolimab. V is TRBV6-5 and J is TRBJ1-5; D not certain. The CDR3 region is CASGGVGYQPQHF. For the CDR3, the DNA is TGTGCCAGCGGCGGGGTCGGGTATCAGCCCCAGCATTTT.